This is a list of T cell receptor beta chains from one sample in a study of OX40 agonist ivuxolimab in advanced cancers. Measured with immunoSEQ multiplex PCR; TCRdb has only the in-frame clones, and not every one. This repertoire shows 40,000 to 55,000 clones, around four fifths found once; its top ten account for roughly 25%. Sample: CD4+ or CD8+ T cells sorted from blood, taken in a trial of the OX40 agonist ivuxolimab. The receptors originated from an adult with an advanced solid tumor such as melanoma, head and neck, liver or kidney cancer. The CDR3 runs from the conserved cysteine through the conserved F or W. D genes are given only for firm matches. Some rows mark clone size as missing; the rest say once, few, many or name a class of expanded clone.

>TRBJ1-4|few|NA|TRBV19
CASSIDAVEGEKLFF
TGTGCCAGTAGTATAGACGCGGTCGAGGGCGAAAAACTGTTTTTT
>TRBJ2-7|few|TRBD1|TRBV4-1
CASSQVGTGRIDEQYF
TGCGCCAGCAGCCAGGTAGGGACAGGGAGGATTGACGAGCAGTACTTC
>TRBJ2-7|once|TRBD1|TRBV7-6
CASSPPDRSYEQYF
TGTGCCAGCAGCCCGCCGGACAGGTCTTACGAGCAGTACTTC
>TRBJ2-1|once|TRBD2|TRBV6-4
CASSLTSGSNEQFF
TGTGCCAGCAGTTTGACTAGCGGGAGTAATGAGCAGTTCTTC
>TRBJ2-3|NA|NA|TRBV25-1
CASSEVRRRGAVADTQYF
TGTGCCAGCAGTGAGGTAAGAAGGAGGGGGGCGGTTGCAGATACGCAGTATTTT
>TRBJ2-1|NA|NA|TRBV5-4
CASSLAGLARNEQFF
TGTGCCAGCAGCTTGGCGGGTCTAGCGAGAAATGAGCAGTTCTTC
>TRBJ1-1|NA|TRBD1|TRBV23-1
CASSQSRLSRGQGRLGGAEAFF
TGCGCCAGCAGTCAATCCCGTCTCAGCCGGGGACAGGGTAGGCTCGGGGGCGCTGAAGCTTTCTTT
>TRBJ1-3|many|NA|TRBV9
CASSVLPASGTGNTIYF
TGTGCCAGCAGCGTCCTCCCGGCCTCCGGTACTGGAAACACCATATATTTT
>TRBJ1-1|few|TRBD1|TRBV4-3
CASSQELGGGSLNTEAFF
TGCGCCAGCAGCCAAGAATTAGGGGGCGGGTCTCTGAACACTGAAGCTTTCTTT
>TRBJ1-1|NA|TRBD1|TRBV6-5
CASSFGQGGTEAFF
TGTGCCAGCAGTTTCGGACAGGGCGGAACTGAAGCTTTCTTT
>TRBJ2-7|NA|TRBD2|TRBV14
CATRAGVGYEQYF
TGTGCCACCAGAGCGGGAGTCGGGTACGAGCAGTACTTC
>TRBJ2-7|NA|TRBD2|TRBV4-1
CASSQETSGGAIRSYEQYF
TGCGCCAGCAGCCAGGAAACTAGCGGGGGGGCGATTCGCTCCTACGAGCAGTACTTC
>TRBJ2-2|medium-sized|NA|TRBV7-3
CASSFSGDVPGELFF
TGTGCCAGCAGCTTTAGCGGAGATGTTCCCGGGGAGCTGTTTTTT
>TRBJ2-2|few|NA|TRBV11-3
CASSVQGGIGGELFF
TGTGCCAGCAGCGTCCAGGGGGGTATTGGCGGGGAGCTGTTTTTT
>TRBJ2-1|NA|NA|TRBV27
CASSSSGNEQFF
TGTGCCAGCAGTTCTAGTGGAAATGAGCAGTTCTTC
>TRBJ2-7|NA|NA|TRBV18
CASSPTPLGTSSYEQYF
TGTGCCAGCTCACCAACTCCTTTGGGGACTTCCTCCTACGAGCAGTACTTC
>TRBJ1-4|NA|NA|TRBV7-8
CASSLGPPWGPDEKLFF
TGTGCCAGCAGCTTAGGCCCTCCTTGGGGCCCCGATGAAAAACTGTTTTTT
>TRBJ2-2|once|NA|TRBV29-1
CSVVVGNTGELFF
TGCAGCGTTGTTGTGGGGAACACCGGGGAGCTGTTTTTT
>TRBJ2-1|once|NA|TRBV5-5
CASSLWGSYNEQFF
TGTGCCAGCAGCTTGTGGGGCTCCTACAATGAGCAGTTCTTC
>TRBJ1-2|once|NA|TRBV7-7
CASSLIPHYGYTF
TGTGCCAGCAGCTTAATTCCCCACTATGGCTACACCTTC
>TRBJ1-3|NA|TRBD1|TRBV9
CASSLDRGGGNTIYF
TGTGCCAGCAGTCTCGACAGGGGGGGTGGAAACACCATATATTTT
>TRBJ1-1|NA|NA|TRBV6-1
CASSTSTREAFF
NA
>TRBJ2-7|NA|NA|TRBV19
CASFDRTTYEQYF
TGTGCCAGCTTCGACAGGACTACCTACGAGCAGTACTTC
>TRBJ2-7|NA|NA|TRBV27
CASSLALQFSYEQYF
TGTGCCAGCAGTTTAGCGTTACAGTTCTCCTACGAGCAGTACTTC
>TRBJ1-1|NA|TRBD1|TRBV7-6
CASSPYTGGGTEAFF
TGTGCCAGCAGCCCTTACACAGGGGGAGGCACTGAAGCTTTCTTT
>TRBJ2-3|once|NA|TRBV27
CASSLGTDTQYF
TGTGCCAGCAGTTTGGGGACAGATACGCAGTATTTT
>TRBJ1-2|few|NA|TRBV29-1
CSVEGGFYGYTF
TGCAGCGTTGAAGGTGGCTTCTATGGCTACACCTTC
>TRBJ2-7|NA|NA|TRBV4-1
CASSQQLPGGEQYF
TGCGCCAGCAGCCAACAACTCCCCGGGGGCGAGCAGTACTTC
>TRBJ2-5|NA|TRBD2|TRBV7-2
CASSLVSGGLRDVQYF
TGTGCCAGCAGCTTAGTTAGCGGGGGGCTCAGAGACGTCCAGTACTTC
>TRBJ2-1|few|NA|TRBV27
CASSLDGYNEQFF
TGTGCCAGCAGTTTGGACGGCTACAATGAGCAGTTCTTC
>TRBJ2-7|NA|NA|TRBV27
CASSTQGNEQYF
TGTGCCAGCAGTACGCAGGGTAACGAGCAGTACTTC
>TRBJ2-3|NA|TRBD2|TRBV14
CASRPTSGGSGTQYF
TGTGCCAGCAGACCCACTAGCGGGGGGAGTGGCACGCAGTATTTT
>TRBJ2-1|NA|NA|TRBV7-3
CASSLGPYLYNEQFF
TGTGCCAGCAGCCTTGGACCCTACCTTTACAATGAGCAGTTCTTC
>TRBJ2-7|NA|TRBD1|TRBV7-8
CASSSPGQGAGEQYF
TGTGCCAGCAGCTCACCGGGACAGGGGGCTGGCGAGCAGTACTTC
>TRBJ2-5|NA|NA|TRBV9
CASSVGGHLQETQYF
TGTGCCAGCAGCGTAGGGGGACATTTGCAAGAGACCCAGTACTTC
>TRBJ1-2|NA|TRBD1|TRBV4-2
CASSQDRLGGQGFGYGYTF
TGTGCCAGCAGCCAAGATAGATTGGGTGGACAGGGGTTTGGCTATGGCTACACCTTC
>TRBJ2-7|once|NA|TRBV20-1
CSASLGYEQYF
TGCAGTGCTAGTTTGGGGTACGAGCAGTACTTC
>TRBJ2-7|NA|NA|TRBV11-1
CASSLMGAGYEQYF
TGTGCCAGCAGCTTAATGGGGGCTGGTTACGAGCAGTACTTC
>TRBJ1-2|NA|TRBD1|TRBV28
CASGTGAMDITSNYGYTF
TGTGCCAGCGGGACAGGTGCTATGGATATTACCTCTAACTATGGCTACACCTTC
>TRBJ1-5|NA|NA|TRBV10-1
CASTRRGLWSNQPQHF
TGCGCCAGCACCAGACGGGGGCTATGGAGCAATCAGCCCCAGCATTTT
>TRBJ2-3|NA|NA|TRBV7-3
CASSFLGRVGTDTQYF
TGTGCCAGCAGCTTTTTAGGCAGGGTTGGTACAGATACGCAGTATTTT
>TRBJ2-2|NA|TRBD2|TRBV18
CASSPLNLADTGELFF
TGTGCCAGCTCACCACTAAACCTAGCGGACACCGGGGAGCTGTTTTTT
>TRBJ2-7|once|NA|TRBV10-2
CASSEVVALYEQYF
TGCGCCAGCAGTGAGGTGGTAGCGCTCTACGAGCAGTACTTC
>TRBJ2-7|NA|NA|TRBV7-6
CASSLRGASYEQYF
TGTGCCAGCAGCCTCAGAGGGGCTTCTTACGAGCAGTACTTC
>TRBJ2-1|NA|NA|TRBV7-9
CASSLIYNEQFF
TGTGCCAGCAGCTTAATTTACAATGAGCAGTTCTTC
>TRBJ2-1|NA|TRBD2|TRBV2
CASRTSGSDEQFF
TGTGCCAGTAGGACTAGCGGGTCGGATGAGCAGTTCTTC